The table lists the clone carrying this T cell receptor (beta chain) with a few counts. Its antigen is undetermined. V was pared by 6 bases and J by 9 bases, with 18 bases between. Germline V gives CDR1 SGHDN, CDR2 FVKESK. The CDR3 has 14 amino acids. The data stem from a study of response to subunit inactivated influenza vaccine. Study-wide findings and caveats: Authors suggested each seasonal flu vaccination may recruit only limited numbers of new T cells.

From the RT-PCR reads, TCRdb called clonotypes with MiXCR, one entry per CDR3 protein. The profile shows approximately 730,000 distinct CDR3 sequences, over 11% of them singletons. V usage is TRBV14 and J usage is TRBJ2-1; possibly TRBD1 for D (5 bases). This clonotype was obtained from a man aged 50-60 years who received an inactivated influenza vaccine. Here the sequenced sample was PBMCs from blood, taken roughly 15 days before vaccination. Here the CDR3 reads CASRPGYGNGEQFF. The CDR3 nucleotides are TGTGCCAGCAGACCAGGGTACGGTAATGGTGAGCAGTTCTTC.